What follows are 32 T cell receptor beta chains derived from one specimen sequenced in a study of OX40 agonist ivuxolimab in advanced cancers. Only in-frame clones appear in the TCRdb table, and some are missing; sequencing was by immunoSEQ multiplex PCR. The sample contains about 110,000 clones, roughly nine tenths of which appear only once. Sequencing used CD4+ or CD8+ T cells sorted from blood, obtained in a trial of the OX40 agonist ivuxolimab. These receptors all stem from an adult with an advanced solid tumor such as melanoma, head and neck, liver or kidney cancer.

This rearrangement joins TRBV7-2 to TRBJ2-7; no clear D gene. V was shortened by 5 bases and J by 2 bases, with 7 bases between the two germline ends. CDR1 is SGHTA and CDR2 is FQGNSA in the germline V gene. The CDR3 loop spans 12 amino acids. Here the CDR3 DNA reads TGTGCCAGCAGCCTCGCGACCTACGAGCAGTACTTC. Its translation is CASSLATYEQYF.

The chain is built from TRBV28 and TRBJ2-5, with a possible D match to TRBD2 (6 bases). CDR1 and CDR2 from the germline V gene are MDHEN and SYDVKM. Trimming took 3 bases from V and 5 from J, leaving 19 bases between them. The CDR3 has 16 residues. The CDR3 DNA sequence: TGTGCCAGCAGTTTTCTCACCAGGCGCGGGATGGAGACCCAGTACTTC. Amino acid sequence: CASSFLTRRGMETQYF.

The CDR3 protein is CATSPTGTQKDEQFF. Written as DNA, the CDR3 is TGTGCCACAAGTCCTACGGGAACGCAAAAGGATGAGCAGTTCTTC. V gene TRBV5-4 combines with J gene TRBJ2-1; weak D call: TRBD2 (5 bases). Germline-derived CDR1 and CDR2 are SGHNT and YYREEE (reference sequence). V lost 9 bases, J lost 8 bases, and 24 bases lay in between. The CDR3 totals 15 residues. The full variable domain, in which reference TRBV5-4 and TRBJ2-1 provide the parts outside the CDR3, is ETGVTQSPTHLIKTRGQQVTLRCSSQSGHNTVSWYQQALGQGPQFIFQYYREEENGRGNFPPRFSGLQFPNYSSELNVNALELDDSALYLCATSPTGTQKDEQFFGPGTRLTVL.

The chain joins TRBV13 to TRBJ2-5, with D uncertain. This CDR3 spans 11 amino acids. The ends were cut back, 5 bases at V and 2 bases at J, with 3 bases in the middle. The V gene's germline CDR1 is PRHDT and CDR2 FYEKMQ (reference sequence). This CDR3 is CASSIQETQYF. CDR3 bases: TGTGCCAGCAGCATACAAGAGACCCAGTACTTC.

The rearrangement joins TRBV15 to TRBJ1-1; D not certain. Germline V CDR1 and CDR2: LNHNV, YYDKDF (reference sequence). Trimming stripped 0 bases from V and 6 bases from J, with 8 bases between. There are 13 residues in the CDR3. The CDR3 protein is CATSRDRNSEAFF. The DNA of the CDR3 is TGTGCCACCAGCAGAGATCGGAATTCTGAAGCTTTCTTT.

The chain is built from TRBV6-5 and TRBJ2-7; 7 bases align to TRBD1. The V and J ends lost 4 bases and 0 bases, in that order; junction bases with no gene match: 3. Germline V gene lookup returns CDR1 MNHEY and CDR2 SVGAGI. This CDR3 has 14 amino acids. This CDR3 reads CASSLTGHSYEQYF. CDR3 nucleotides: TGTGCCAGCAGTTTGACAGGGCACTCCTACGAGCAGTACTTC.

The chain has TRBV7-2 and TRBJ1-4; possible D gene TRBD1, 6 bases. This CDR3 comprises 14 residues. The germline CDR1 and CDR2 sequences are SGHTA and FQGNSA. V was trimmed by 4 bases and J by 7 bases, leaving 13 bases between them. The CDR3 region has the DNA TGTGCCAGCAGCTCAAAGACAGGACCTGAAAAACTGTTTTTT. It codes for CASSSKTGPEKLFF.

The chain uses TRBV2 and TRBJ1-1, with D unclear. Germline lookup yields CDR1 SNHLY and CDR2 FYNNEI. This CDR3 contains 13 residues. Between the trimmed V and J ends, which lost 8 bases and 4 bases, there was a span of 14 bases. The CDR3 bases are TGTGCCAGCGCGGAACAGCTGAGCACTGAAGCTTTCTTT. It translates to CASAEQLSTEAFF. Full variable domain (missing parts from reference TRBV2 and TRBJ1-1): EPEVTQTPSHQVTQMGQEVILRCVPISNHLYFYWYRQILGQKVEFLVSFYNNEISEKSEIFDDQFSVERPDGSNFTLKIRSTKLEDSAMYFCASAEQLSTEAFFGQGTRLTVV.

This clone turned up a few times. CDR3 in amino acids: CASSPQNRENTEAFF. In DNA form, the CDR3 reads TGTGCCAGCTCACCACAGAACAGGGAGAACACTGAAGCTTTCTTT. The chain links TRBV18 to TRBJ1-1; TRBD1 is a possible D gene (6 bases). The V gene lost 1 base and the J gene lost 1 base, with 10 bases spanning the gap. The germline gives CDR1 KGHSH, CDR2 LQKENI. The CDR3 has 15 residues.

On this clone: This same CDR3 is encoded by further DNA sequences in the sample. The chain uses TRBV7-9 and TRBJ2-5; D possibly corresponds to TRBD2 (6 bases). In germline, CDR1 is SEHNR, CDR2 FQNEAQ (reference sequence). There are 13 residues in the CDR3. V lost 3 bases to trimming and J lost 5 bases, with 10 bases between them. The CDR3 bases are TGTGCCAGCAGCTTGGGGGGACGGGAGACCCAGTACTTC. It yields the protein CASSLGGRETQYF.

J is TRBJ1-4 and V is TRBV6-5; D is undetermined. The V gene's germline CDR1 is MNHEY and CDR2 SVGAGI. V lost 6 bases and J lost 4, with 15 bases in between. This CDR3 is 15 amino acids long. The CDR3 sequence: CASSRTRVGNEKLFF. The CDR3 DNA reads as TGTGCCAGCAGCCGTACCCGGGTGGGTAATGAAAAACTGTTTTTT.

This chain joins TRBV29-1 and TRBJ1-1; D gene unclear. Per the germline V gene, CDR1 is SQVTM and CDR2 is ANQGSEA. This CDR3 has 10 residues. The CDR3 spells CRAGNTEAFF. Here the CDR3 DNA reads TGCAGGGCGGGGAACACTGAAGCTTTCTTT.

The V and J genes are TRBV6-1 and TRBJ2-3, with D perhaps matching TRBD1 (7 bases). V gave up 7 bases and J gave up 2 bases, with 13 bases separating them. Germline V gene data show CDR1 as MNHNS and CDR2 as SASEGT. This CDR3 spans 14 amino acids. The CDR3 DNA reads as TGTGCCAGCATCCGCGGGACAGTCACAGATACGCAGTATTTT. Amino acid sequence: CASIRGTVTDTQYF.

This chain uses TRBV4-2 with TRBJ1-4; maybe TRBD1 (5 bases). V gave up 1 base and J gave up 8 bases, with 8 bases separating them. The CDR3 has 13 amino acids. Germline V gives CDR1 LGHNA, CDR2 YNFKEQ. As DNA, the CDR3 is TGTGCCAGCAGCCAAGTCGAGGGGGAAAAACTGTTTTTT. This sequence encodes CASSQVEGEKLFF.

The V and J genes are TRBV6-4 and TRBJ1-2; D call uncertain. This CDR3 has 11 residues. The germline CDR1 and CDR2 sequences are MRHNA and SNTAGT. Trimming shortened V by 3 bases and J by 3 bases, and 2 bases separated the two germline ends. The CDR3 nucleotides are TGTGCCAGCAGTGAGGACTATGGCTACACCTTC. It encodes CASSEDYGYTF.

The CDR3: CASSSAGDLRDYGYTF. CDR3 in DNA: TGCGCCAGCAGCTCGGCCGGGGATCTTAGGGACTATGGCTACACCTTC. The rearrangement joins TRBV5-1 to TRBJ1-2; D call uncertain. Germline CDR1 reads SGHRS; CDR2 reads YFSETQ. The V end was cut by 3 bases, the J end by 3 bases, with 18 bases between. The CDR3 is 16 amino acids.

CDR3 nucleotides: TGCGCCAGCAGCCATCCCGCACCCGGGACAGGGGGCTACACCTTC. Protein sequence: CASSHPAPGTGGYTF. The chain joins TRBV4-3 to TRBJ1-2; 9 positions match TRBD1. Trimming cost V 3 bases and J 8 bases; bases outside gene matches: 10. Germline assignment: CDR1 LGHNA and CDR2 YSLEER. The CDR3 covers 15 residues.

This clone was counted a single time. The J gene is TRBJ2-5, the V gene TRBV9, with D possibly being TRBD2 (7 bases). The CDR3 contains 19 residues. Germline V lookup: CDR1 SGDLS, CDR2 YYNGEE. Deletions cut 0 bases from V and 1 base from J, with 22 bases between. The DNA for the CDR3 is TGTGCCAGCAGCGTAGCTACAGGGCGGCAAACTAGCGTCCAAGAGACCCAGTACTTC. Protein sequence: CASSVATGRQTSVQETQYF.

The rearrangement joins TRBV7-2 to TRBJ1-1; 7 bases map to TRBD1. This CDR3 comprises 14 residues. Looked up from germline, CDR1 is SGHTA and CDR2 is FQGNSA. Trimming cost V 5 bases and J 5 bases; bases outside gene matches: 8. The CDR3 DNA follows: TGTGCCAGCAGCAGACAGGGCGGGCGGACTGAAGCTTTCTTT. This codes for CASSRQGGRTEAFF.

The chain combines TRBV6-1 with TRBJ1-2; 7 bases are a match to TRBD1. This CDR3 has 13 residues. Germline V lookup: CDR1 MNHNS, CDR2 SASEGT. The ends lost 6 bases at V and 8 bases at J; junction bases unmatched: 9. The DNA of the CDR3 is TGTGCCAGCAGCTTGACAGGGACAGAGGGCTACACCTTC. Translating gives CASSLTGTEGYTF.

In its sample, this clone was seen a few times. The chain recombines TRBV19 with TRBJ2-3; the match to TRBD1 covers 8 bases. After removal of 3 bases from V and 6 bases from J, the junction contained 8 bases not matched to a gene. The CDR3 has 15 residues. The germline V gene has CDR1 LNHDA and CDR2 SQIVND (reference sequence). CDR3: CASSMAQGAIDTQYF. The CDR3 DNA follows: TGTGCCAGTAGTATGGCCCAGGGGGCTATTGATACGCAGTATTTT.

The V and J genes are TRBV9 and TRBJ2-3, with D maybe TRBD2 (5 bases). This CDR3 region has 15 residues. V lost 3 bases to trimming and J lost 0 bases, with 11 bases between them. Germline lookup yields CDR1 SGDLS and CDR2 YYNGEE. CDR3 in amino acids: CASSADGISTDTQYF. The CDR3 region has the DNA TGTGCCAGCAGCGCCGACGGGATTAGCACAGATACGCAGTATTTT.

The chain links TRBV6-4 to TRBJ2-2; no definite D call. The CDR3 length is 11 residues. The germline V and J ends were trimmed by 2 bases and 7 bases, with 2 bases remaining between them. The germline V gene has CDR1 MRHNA and CDR2 SNTAGT. In nucleotides, the CDR3 is TGTGCCAGCAGTGACAGCGGGGAGCTGTTTTTT. Its protein product is CASSDSGELFF.

The chain couples TRBV28 to TRBJ2-3; the D is unclear. This CDR3 has 13 residues. V lost 1 base and J lost 8, with 10 bases in between. Germline values: CDR1 MDHEN, CDR2 SYDVKM. The CDR3 DNA reads TGTGCCAGCAGTTTATTGGGCGTTGGTACGCAGTATTTT. It yields the protein CASSLLGVGTQYF.

Of note for this clone: The sample holds other DNA sequences that translate to the same CDR3. The chain joins TRBV7-2 to TRBJ2-7; unclear D gene. Trimming cost V 1 base and J 0 bases, with 7 bases left between them. The CDR3 has 14 residues. Germline CDR1 and CDR2: SGHTA and FQGNSA. The CDR3, as DNA: TGTGCCAGCAGCTTAGACCGCGACTCCTACGAGCAGTACTTC. Its protein product is CASSLDRDSYEQYF.

This clone occurred a few times. The chain uses TRBV7-9 and TRBJ2-2; TRBD2 agrees at 9 bases. Germline V gives CDR1 SEHNR, CDR2 FQNEAQ (reference sequence). The trim removed 5 bases at V and 7 bases at J, leaving 5 bases unmatched. The CDR3 is made up of 14 amino acids. In DNA, the CDR3 is TGTGCCAGCAGCCCAGGACTAGCGAACGGGGAGCTGTTTTTT. Its protein product is CASSPGLANGELFF.

The chain employs TRBV7-2 and TRBJ1-1; possibly TRBD1 for D (6 bases). CDR1 and CDR2 (germline): SGHTA, FQGNSA. The CDR3 has 14 residues. V was pared by 5 bases and J by 11 bases, with 21 bases between. The CDR3 DNA reads TGTGCCAGCAGCCTTAATGACAGCCCAGGGGTGGCTTTCTTT. It is translated as CASSLNDSPGVAFF.

The chain is built from TRBV5-5 and TRBJ2-5, with 10 bases matching TRBD1. With 4 bases clipped from V and 2 bases from J, the junction kept 5 bases outside the gene matches. The CDR3 consists of 15 residues. CDR1 is SGHKS, CDR2 YYEKEE, per germline (reference sequence). The chain's CDR3 is CASSRGQGSQETQYF. DNA for the CDR3: TGTGCCAGCAGCAGGGGACAGGGGTCACAAGAGACCCAGTACTTC.

J is TRBJ1-2 and V is TRBV12-5; D gene uncertain. The CDR3 is 12 amino acids. CDR1 and CDR2 (germline): LGHNT, FRNRAP. V was shortened by 4 bases and J by 8 bases, with 11 bases between the two germline ends. CDR3 in DNA: TGTGCTAGTGGTTCTCAGGATAGCGGCTACACCTTC. Protein sequence: CASGSQDSGYTF.

The gene calls are TRBV18 and TRBJ1-5; a weak D match, TRBD1 (5 bases). Germline assignment: CDR1 KGHSH and CDR2 LQKENI. The ends were cut back, 2 bases at V and 7 bases at J, with 12 bases in the middle. This CDR3 has 14 residues. The CDR3 region is CASSPSQGGQPQHF. The CDR3 bases are TGTGCCAGCTCACCAAGCCAGGGTGGCCAGCCCCAGCATTTT.

This rearrangement joins TRBV4-2 to TRBJ1-2; TRBD1 aligns across 9 bases. V shed 4 bases, J shed 3 bases, and the junction held 6 bases outside the gene matches. In germline, CDR1 is LGHNA, CDR2 YNFKEQ. The CDR3 runs to 15 residues. CDR3 in amino acids: CASSRTRDRDYGYTF. CDR3 DNA: TGTGCCAGCAGCCGTACCCGGGACAGGGACTATGGCTACACCTTC.

This chain uses TRBV9 with TRBJ2-3; TRBD2 aligns across 7 bases. Germline CDR1 reads SGDLS; CDR2 reads YYNGEE. The junction had 6 bases not matched to a gene; V was cut back by 0 bases and J by 2 bases. The CDR3 loop spans 16 amino acids. The CDR3 DNA follows: TGTGCCAGCAGCGTAGAACTAGCGAGGTCCACAGATACGCAGTATTTT. Translating it yields CASSVELARSTDTQYF.